These T cell receptor beta chains were read from a single sample in a study of blood T cell repertoires in COVID-19. TCRdb keeps only in-frame clones here, not all; method: immunoSEQ multiplex PCR. Of 490,000 or so clones in the sample, over 75% were seen once. The material sequenced was PBMCs or T cells enriched from blood (not recorded which). Every receptor here comes from a woman aged 40 to 50 who had recovered from COVID-19. Both conserved end residues are part of each CDR3. D genes are given only for firm matches. Size tells how often a clone was seen (once, few, many) or the class of an expanded clone, and some rows leave it out.

V: TRBV4-3; J: TRBJ1-3; size: .; D: .; CDR3: CASSPSRGTPSSGNTIYF; DNA: TGCGCCAGCAGCCCGTCAAGGGGGACACCAAGCTCTGGAAACACCATATATTTT
V: TRBV4-3; J: TRBJ2-1; size: .; D: TRBD2; CDR3: CASSNGLAGSGEQFF; DNA: TGCGCCAGCAGCAACGGACTAGCGGGATCGGGTGAGCAGTTCTTC
V: TRBV6-5; J: TRBJ2-7; size: .; D: .; CDR3: CASSLSIGQGEQYF; DNA: TGTGCCAGCAGTCTCTCAATAGGGCAGGGGGAGCAGTACTTC
V: TRBV4-3; J: TRBJ1-2; size: few; D: .; CDR3: CASSQDLEYGYTF; DNA: TGCGCCAGCAGCCAAGATTTAGAGTATGGCTACACCTTC
V: TRBV19; J: TRBJ1-2; size: .; D: .; CDR3: CASRTDSTQGYTF; DNA: TGTGCCAGTAGGACTGATTCAACGCAAGGCTACACCTTC
V: TRBV2; J: TRBJ1-2; size: .; D: .; CDR3: CASSEALYGYTF; DNA: TGTGCCAGCAGTGAAGCTCTCTATGGCTACACCTTC
V: TRBV2; J: TRBJ2-7; size: few; D: TRBD1; CDR3: CASRPGQGAYEQYF; DNA: TGTGCCAGCAGACCTGGACAGGGGGCCTACGAGCAGTACTTC
V: TRBV19; J: TRBJ1-2; size: .; D: .; CDR3: CASTDSPNGYTF; DNA: TGTGCCAGTACTGACTCCCCCAACGGCTACACCTTC
V: TRBV18; J: TRBJ1-5; size: once; D: .; CDR3: CASKISPDTGQPQHF; DNA: TGTGCCAGCAAGATCAGCCCGGACACAGGTCAGCCCCAGCATTTT
V: TRBV7-9; J: TRBJ2-1; size: .; D: .; CDR3: CASSLAPGLDGNEQFF; DNA: TGTGCCAGCAGCTTAGCACCGGGACTGGATGGCAATGAGCAGTTCTTC
V: TRBV7-2; J: TRBJ2-1; size: .; D: .; CDR3: CASSSSSYNEQFF; DNA: TGTGCCAGCAGCTCGAGCTCCTACAATGAGCAGTTCTTC
V: TRBV9; J: TRBJ2-2; size: .; D: .; CDR3: CASSVGGAENTGELFF; DNA: TGTGCCAGCAGCGTAGGGGGAGCGGAAAACACCGGGGAGCTGTTTTTT
V: TRBV7-9; J: TRBJ1-1; size: few; D: .; CDR3: CASSLIRQGLRNEAFF; DNA: TGTGCCAGCAGCTTAATCAGGCAGGGTTTAAGGAATGAAGCTTTCTTT
V: TRBV9; J: TRBJ2-1; size: .; D: TRBD2; CDR3: CASRIAGGPIFNEQFF; DNA: TGTGCCAGCAGGATAGCGGGAGGGCCGATTTTCAATGAGCAGTTCTTC